These 2 T cell receptor beta chains came from one sample sequenced in a study of T cells in tuberculosis. Sequenced by immunoSEQ multiplex PCR; TCRdb stores in-frame clones only, minus some. The table shows tens of thousands of clones, with roughly 83% occurring only once. Time point: new active TB diagnosis, blood taken before or within 7 days of starting treatment. The sequencing used PBMCs, collected at tuberculosis diagnosis. The source is an adult with tuberculosis.

This chain uses TRBV5-4 with TRBJ2-7; TRBD1 matches at 9 bases. The CDR3 is made up of 16 amino acids. Germline assignment: CDR1 SGHNT and CDR2 YYREEE (reference sequence). Trimming cost V 2 bases and J 0 bases; bases outside gene matches: 6. The CDR3 bases are TGTGCCAGCAGCTTTAGACAGGGGGGCTTCTCCTACGAGCAGTACTTC. This encodes CASSFRQGGFSYEQYF.

The table lists this clone with a few counts. CDR3 in DNA: TGTGCCATCAGTGAGTCTGGCAGGGGGCAACAGTACTTC. This encodes CAISESGRGQQYF. The chain is built from TRBV10-3 and TRBJ2-7; 8 nucleotides line up with TRBD1. There are 13 residues in the CDR3. The germline CDR1 and CDR2 sequences are ENHRY and SYGVKD. V lost 0 bases and J lost 10; bases outside the gene matches: 5.